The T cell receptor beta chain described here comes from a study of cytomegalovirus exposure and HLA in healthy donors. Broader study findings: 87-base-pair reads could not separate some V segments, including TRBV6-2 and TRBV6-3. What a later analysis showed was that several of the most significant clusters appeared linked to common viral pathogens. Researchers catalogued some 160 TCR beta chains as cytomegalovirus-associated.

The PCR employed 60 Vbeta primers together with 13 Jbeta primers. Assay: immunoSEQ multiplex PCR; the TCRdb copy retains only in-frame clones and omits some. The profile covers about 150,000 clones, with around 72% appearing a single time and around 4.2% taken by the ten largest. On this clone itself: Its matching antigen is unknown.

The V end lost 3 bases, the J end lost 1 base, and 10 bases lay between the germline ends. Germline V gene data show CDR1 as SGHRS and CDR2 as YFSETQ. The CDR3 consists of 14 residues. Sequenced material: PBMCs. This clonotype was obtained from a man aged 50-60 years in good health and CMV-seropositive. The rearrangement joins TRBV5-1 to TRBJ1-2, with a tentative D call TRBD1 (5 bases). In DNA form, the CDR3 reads TGCGCCAGCAGCTGGGGGGGGGATAACTATGGCTACACCTTC. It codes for CASSWGGDNYGYTF.